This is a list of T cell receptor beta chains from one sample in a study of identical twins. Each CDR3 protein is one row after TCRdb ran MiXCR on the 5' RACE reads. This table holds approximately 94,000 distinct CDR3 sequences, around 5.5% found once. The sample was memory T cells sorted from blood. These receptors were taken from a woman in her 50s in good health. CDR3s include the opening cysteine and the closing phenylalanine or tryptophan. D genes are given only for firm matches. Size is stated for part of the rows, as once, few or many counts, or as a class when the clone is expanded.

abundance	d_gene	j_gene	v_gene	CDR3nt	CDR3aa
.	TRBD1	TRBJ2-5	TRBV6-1	TGTGCCAGCAGTGCAGGGACAGATCAAGAGACCCAGTACTTC	CASSAGTDQETQYF
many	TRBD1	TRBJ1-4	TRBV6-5	TGTGCCAGCAGTTCAGACAGGGGGCAGGGTAATGAAAAACTGTTTTTT	CASSSDRGQGNEKLFF
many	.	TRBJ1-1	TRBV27	TGTGCCAGCAGTTTATCGGCTGGGGCCAGCATGAACACTGAAGCTTTCTTT	CASSLSAGASMNTEAFF
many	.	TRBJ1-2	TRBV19	TGTGCCAGTAACCCCTTCGGTTCCAGAGGCTACACCTTC	CASNPFGSRGYTF
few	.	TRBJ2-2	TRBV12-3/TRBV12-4	TGTGCCAGCAGGCGCACCGGGGAGCTGTTTTTT	CASRRTGELFF
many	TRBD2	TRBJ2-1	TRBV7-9	TGTGCCAGCAGCTTAGGACTAGCGGGAGGGCCGGGAGTATACAATGAGCAGTTCTTC	CASSLGLAGGPGVYNEQFF
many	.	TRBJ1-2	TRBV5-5	TGTGCCAGCAGCTTGGTTTGGGGAGCCGCTAACTATGGCTACACCTTC	CASSLVWGAANYGYTF
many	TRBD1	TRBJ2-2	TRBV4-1	TGCGCCAGCAGCAGGGGACAGGGGGCGAACACCGGGGAGCTGTTTTTT	CASSRGQGANTGELFF
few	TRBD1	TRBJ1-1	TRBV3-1	TGTGCCAGCAGCCTCCAGGGGGGCAACACTGAAGCTTTCTTT	CASSLQGGNTEAFF
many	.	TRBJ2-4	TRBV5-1	TGCGCCAGCAGTTGGGGGAAAGAGCGAAACATTCAGTACTTC	CASSWGKERNIQYF